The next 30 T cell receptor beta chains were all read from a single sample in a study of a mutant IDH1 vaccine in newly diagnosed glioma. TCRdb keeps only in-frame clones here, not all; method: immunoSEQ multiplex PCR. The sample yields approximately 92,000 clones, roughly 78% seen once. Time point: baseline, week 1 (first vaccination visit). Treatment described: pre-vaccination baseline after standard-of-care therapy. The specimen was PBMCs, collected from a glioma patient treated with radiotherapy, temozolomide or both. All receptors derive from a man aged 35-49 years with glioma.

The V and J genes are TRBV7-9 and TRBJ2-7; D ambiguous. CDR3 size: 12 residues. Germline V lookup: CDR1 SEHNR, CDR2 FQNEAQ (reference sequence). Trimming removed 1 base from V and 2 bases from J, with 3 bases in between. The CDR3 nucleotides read TGTGCCAGCAGCTTAGTAACCTACGAGCAGTACTTC. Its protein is CASSLVTYEQYF. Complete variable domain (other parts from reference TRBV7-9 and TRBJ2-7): DTGVSQNPRHKITKRGQNVTFRCDPISEHNRLYWYRQTLGQGPEFLTYFQNEAQLEKSRLLSDRFSAERPKGSFSTLEIQRTEQGDSAMYLCASSLVTYEQYFGPGTRLTVT.

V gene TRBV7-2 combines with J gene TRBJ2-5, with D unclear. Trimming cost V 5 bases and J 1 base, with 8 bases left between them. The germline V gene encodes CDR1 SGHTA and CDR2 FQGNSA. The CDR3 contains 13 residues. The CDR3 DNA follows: TGTGCCAGCAGCACCCACCCCCAAGAGACCCAGTACTTC. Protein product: CASSTHPQETQYF. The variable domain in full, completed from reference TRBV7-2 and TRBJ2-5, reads GAGVSQSPSNKVTEKGKDVELRCDPISGHTALYWYRQSLGQGLEFLIYFQGNSAPDKSGLPSDRFSAERTGGSVSTLTIQRTQQEDSAVYLCASSTHPQETQYFGPGTRLLVL.

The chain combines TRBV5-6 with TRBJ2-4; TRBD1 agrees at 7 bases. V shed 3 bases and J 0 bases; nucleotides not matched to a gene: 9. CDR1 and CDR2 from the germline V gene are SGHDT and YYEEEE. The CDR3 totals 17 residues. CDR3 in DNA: TGTGCCAGCAGCTCCCGGGACAGAGGAGAAGCCAAAAACATTCAGTACTTC. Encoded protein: CASSSRDRGEAKNIQYF.

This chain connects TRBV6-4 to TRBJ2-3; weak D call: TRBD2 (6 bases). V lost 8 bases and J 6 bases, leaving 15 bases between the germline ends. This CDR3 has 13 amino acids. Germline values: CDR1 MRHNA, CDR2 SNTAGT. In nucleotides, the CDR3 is TGTGCCAGCGCTAGGACGGAGGGGGATACGCAGTATTTT. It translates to CASARTEGDTQYF.

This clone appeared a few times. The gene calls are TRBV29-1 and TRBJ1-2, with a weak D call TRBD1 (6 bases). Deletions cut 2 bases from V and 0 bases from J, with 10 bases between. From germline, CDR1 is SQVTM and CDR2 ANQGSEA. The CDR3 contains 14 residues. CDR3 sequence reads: CSVEPGASNYGYTF. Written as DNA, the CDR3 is TGCAGCGTTGAACCAGGGGCTTCTAACTATGGCTACACCTTC.

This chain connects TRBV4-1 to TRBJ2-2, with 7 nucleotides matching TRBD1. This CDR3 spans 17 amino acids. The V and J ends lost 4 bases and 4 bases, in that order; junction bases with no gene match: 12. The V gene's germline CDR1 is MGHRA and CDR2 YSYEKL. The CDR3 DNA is TGCGCCAGCAGCCGAGGGACGGGACAGCTGATCACCGGGGAGCTGTTTTTT. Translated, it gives CASSRGTGQLITGELFF.

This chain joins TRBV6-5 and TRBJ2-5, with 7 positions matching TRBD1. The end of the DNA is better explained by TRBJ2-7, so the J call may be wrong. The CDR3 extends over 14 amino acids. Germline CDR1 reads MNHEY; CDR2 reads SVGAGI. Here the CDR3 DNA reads TGTGCCAGCAGGAGGACAGGAACATCCTACGAGCAGTACTTC. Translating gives CASRRTGTSYEQYF.

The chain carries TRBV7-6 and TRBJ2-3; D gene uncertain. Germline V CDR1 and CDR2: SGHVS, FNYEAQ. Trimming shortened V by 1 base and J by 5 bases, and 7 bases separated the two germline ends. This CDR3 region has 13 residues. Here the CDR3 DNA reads TGTGCCAGCAGCTTAGGATCCCAAGATACGCAGTATTTT. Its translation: CASSLGSQDTQYF. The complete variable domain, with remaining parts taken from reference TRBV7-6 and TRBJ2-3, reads GAGVSQSPRYKVTKRGQDVALRCDPISGHVSLYWYRQALGQGPEFLTYFNYEAQQDKSGLPNDRFSAERPEGSISTLTIQRTEQRDSAMYRCASSLGSQDTQYFGPGTRLTVL.

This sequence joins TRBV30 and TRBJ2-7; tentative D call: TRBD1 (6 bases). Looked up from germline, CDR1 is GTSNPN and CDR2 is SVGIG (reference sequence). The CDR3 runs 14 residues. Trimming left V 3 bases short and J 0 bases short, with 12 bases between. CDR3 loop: CAWRGQSPSYEQYF. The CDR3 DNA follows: TGTGCCTGGAGAGGACAGTCTCCCTCCTACGAGCAGTACTTC.

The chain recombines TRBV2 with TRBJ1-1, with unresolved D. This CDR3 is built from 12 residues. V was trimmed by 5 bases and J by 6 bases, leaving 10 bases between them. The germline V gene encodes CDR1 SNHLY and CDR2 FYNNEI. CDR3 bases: TGTGCCAGCAGTCTGGACGGACCTGAAGCTTTCTTT. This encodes CASSLDGPEAFF.

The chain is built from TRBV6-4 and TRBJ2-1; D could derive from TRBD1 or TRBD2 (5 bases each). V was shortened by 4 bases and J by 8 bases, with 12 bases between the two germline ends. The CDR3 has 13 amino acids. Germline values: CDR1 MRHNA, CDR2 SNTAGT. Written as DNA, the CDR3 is TGTGCCAGCAGTGGAGGGGCGGAATATGAGCAGTTCTTC. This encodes CASSGGAEYEQFF.

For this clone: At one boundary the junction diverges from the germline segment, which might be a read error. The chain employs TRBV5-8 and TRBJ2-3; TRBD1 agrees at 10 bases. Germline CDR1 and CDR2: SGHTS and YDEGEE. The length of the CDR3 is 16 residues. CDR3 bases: TGTGCCAGCAGTTTGGGGACAGGGGCTATCACAGATACGCAGTATTTT. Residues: CASSLGTGAITDTQYF.

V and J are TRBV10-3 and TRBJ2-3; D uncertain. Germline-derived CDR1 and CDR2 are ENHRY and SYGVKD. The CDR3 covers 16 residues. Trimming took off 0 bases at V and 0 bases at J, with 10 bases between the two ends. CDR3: CAISESVGVSTDTQYF. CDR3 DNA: TGTGCCATCAGTGAGTCGGTAGGCGTGAGCACAGATACGCAGTATTTT.

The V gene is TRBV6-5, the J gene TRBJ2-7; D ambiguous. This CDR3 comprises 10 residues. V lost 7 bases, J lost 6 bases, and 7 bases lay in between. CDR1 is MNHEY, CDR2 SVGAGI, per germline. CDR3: CASNILEQYF. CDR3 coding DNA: TGTGCCAGCAACATCCTCGAGCAGTACTTC.

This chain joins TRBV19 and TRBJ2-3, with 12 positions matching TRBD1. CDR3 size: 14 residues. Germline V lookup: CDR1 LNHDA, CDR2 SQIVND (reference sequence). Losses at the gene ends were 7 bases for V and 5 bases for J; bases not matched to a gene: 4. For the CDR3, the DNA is TGTGCCAGTAAGGGACAGGGGGCAGGAGATACGCAGTATTTT. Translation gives CASKGQGAGDTQYF.

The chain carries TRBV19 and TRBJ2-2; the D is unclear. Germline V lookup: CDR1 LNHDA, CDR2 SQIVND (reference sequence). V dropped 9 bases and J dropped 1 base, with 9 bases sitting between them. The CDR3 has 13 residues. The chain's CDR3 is CARGYRNTGELFF. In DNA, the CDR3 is TGTGCCAGGGGGTATAGGAACACCGGGGAGCTGTTTTTT.

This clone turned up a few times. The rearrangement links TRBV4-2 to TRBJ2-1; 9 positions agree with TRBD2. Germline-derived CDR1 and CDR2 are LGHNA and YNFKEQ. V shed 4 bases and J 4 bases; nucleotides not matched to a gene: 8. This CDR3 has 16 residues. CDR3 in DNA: TGTGCCAGCAGCCCTGAAGCTAGCGGGGCTTACAATGAGCAGTTCTTC. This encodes CASSPEASGAYNEQFF.

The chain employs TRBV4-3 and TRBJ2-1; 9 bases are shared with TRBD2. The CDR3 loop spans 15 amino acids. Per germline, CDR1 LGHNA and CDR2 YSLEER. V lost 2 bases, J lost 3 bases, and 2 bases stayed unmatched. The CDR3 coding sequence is TGCGCCAGCAGCCAATCGACTAGCGGCTACAATGAGCAGTTCTTC. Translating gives CASSQSTSGYNEQFF.

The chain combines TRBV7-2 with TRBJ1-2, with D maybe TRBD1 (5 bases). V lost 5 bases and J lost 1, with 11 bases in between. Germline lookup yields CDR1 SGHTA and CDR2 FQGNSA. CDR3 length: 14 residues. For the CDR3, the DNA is TGTGCCAGCAGCCCCGGGGGGTTTAACTATGGCTACACCTTC. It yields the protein CASSPGGFNYGYTF.

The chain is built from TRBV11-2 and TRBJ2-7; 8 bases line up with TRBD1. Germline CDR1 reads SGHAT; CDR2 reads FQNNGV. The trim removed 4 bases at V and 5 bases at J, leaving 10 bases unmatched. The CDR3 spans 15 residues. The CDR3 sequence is CASSSSVTGVHEQYF. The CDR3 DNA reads TGTGCCAGCAGCTCGTCCGTGACAGGGGTCCACGAGCAGTACTTC. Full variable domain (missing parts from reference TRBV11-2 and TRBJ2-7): EAGVAQSPRYKIIEKRQSVAFWCNPISGHATLYWYQQILGQGPKLLIQFQNNGVVDDSQLPKDRFSAERLKGVDSTLKIQPAKLEDSAVYLCASSSSVTGVHEQYFGPGTRLTVT.

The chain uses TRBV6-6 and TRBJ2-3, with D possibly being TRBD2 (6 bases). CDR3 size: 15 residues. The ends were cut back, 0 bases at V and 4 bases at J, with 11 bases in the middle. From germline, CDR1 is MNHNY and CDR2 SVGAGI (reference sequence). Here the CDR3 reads CASSYSAGLADTQYF. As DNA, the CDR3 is TGTGCCAGCAGTTACTCGGCGGGACTGGCAGATACGCAGTATTTT.

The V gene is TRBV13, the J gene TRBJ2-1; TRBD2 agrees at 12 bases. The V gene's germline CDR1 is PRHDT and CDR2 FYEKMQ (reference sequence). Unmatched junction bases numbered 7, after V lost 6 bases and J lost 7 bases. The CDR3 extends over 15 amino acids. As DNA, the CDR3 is TGTGCCAGCAGGCCCGGACTAGCGGGATGGAATGAGCAGTTCTTC. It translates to CASRPGLAGWNEQFF.

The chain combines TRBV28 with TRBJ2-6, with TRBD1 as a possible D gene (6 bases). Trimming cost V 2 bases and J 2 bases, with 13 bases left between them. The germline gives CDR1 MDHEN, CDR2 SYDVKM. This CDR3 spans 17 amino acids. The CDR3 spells CASSLTGFMTGANVLTF. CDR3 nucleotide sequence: TGTGCCAGCAGTTTAACAGGGTTTATGACTGGGGCCAACGTCCTGACTTTC. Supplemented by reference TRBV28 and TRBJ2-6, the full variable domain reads DVKVTQSSRYLVKRTGEKVFLECVQDMDHENMFWYRQDPGLGLRLIYFSYDVKMKEKGDIPEGYSVSREKKERFSLILESASTNQTSMYLCASSLTGFMTGANVLTFGAGSRLTVL.

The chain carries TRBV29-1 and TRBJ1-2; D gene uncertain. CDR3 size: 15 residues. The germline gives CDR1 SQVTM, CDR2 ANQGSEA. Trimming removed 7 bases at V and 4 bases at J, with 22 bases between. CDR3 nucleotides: TGCAGCGCCTCCACGGGCCGGGTCGGAGGCTATGGCTACACCTTC. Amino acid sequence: CSASTGRVGGYGYTF.

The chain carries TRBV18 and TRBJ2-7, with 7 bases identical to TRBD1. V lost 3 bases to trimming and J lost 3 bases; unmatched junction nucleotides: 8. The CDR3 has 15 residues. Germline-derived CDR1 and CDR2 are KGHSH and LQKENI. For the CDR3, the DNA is TGTGCCAGCTCACCCACCCGGGACAGAAACTACGAGCAGTACTTC. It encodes CASSPTRDRNYEQYF.

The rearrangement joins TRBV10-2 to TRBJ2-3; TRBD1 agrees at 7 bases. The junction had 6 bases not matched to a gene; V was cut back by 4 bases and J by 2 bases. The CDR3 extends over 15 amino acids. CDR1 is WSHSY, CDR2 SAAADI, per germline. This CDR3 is CASSAGTAFTDTQYF. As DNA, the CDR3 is TGCGCCAGCAGTGCCGGGACAGCTTTCACAGATACGCAGTATTTT.

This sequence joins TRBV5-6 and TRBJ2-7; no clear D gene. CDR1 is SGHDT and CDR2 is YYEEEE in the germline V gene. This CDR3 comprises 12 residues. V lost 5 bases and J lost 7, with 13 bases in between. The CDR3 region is CASSSLDAEQYF. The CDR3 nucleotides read TGTGCCAGCAGTTCCCTAGACGCAGAGCAGTACTTC.

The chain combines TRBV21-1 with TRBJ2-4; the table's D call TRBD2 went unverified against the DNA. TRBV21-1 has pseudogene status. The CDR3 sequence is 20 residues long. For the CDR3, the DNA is TGTGCCAGCAGCAGTACCGGGACTAGCGGGAGGGCCCGGGCCAAAAACATTCAGTACTTC. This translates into CASSSTGTSGRARAKNIQYF.

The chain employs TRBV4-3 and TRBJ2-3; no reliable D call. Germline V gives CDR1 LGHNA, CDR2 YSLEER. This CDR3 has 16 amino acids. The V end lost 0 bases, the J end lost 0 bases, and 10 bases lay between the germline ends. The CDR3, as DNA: TGCGCCAGCAGCCAAGATGTGGCACCTAGCACAGATACGCAGTATTTT. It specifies CASSQDVAPSTDTQYF.

The CDR3 here is CASSSTRDGPGGEQYF. The CDR3 DNA follows: TGTGCCAGCAGCTCTACCCGGGATGGCCCTGGAGGAGAGCAGTACTTC. V usage is TRBV7-2 and J usage is TRBJ2-7; tentatively, D is TRBD2 (5 bases). V lost 4 bases and J 7 bases, leaving 23 bases between the germline ends. Germline CDR1 SGHTA, CDR2 FQGNSA. This CDR3 contains 16 residues. The complete variable domain, with remaining parts taken from reference TRBV7-2 and TRBJ2-7, reads GAGVSQSPSNKVTEKGKDVELRCDPISGHTALYWYRQSLGQGLEFLIYFQGNSAPDKSGLPSDRFSAERTGGSVSTLTIQRTQQEDSAVYLCASSSTRDGPGGEQYFGPGTRLTVT.